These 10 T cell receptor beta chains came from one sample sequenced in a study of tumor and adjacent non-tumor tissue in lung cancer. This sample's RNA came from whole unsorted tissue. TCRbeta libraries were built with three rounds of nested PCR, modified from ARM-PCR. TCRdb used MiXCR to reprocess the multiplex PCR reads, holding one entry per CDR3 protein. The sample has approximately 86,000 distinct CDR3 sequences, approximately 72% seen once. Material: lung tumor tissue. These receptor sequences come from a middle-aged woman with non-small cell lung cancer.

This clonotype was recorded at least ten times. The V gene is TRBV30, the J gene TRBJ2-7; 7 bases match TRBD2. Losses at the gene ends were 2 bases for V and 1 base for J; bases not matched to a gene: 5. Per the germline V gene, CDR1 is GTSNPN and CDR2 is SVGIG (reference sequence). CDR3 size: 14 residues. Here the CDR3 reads CAWSLASGSYEQYF. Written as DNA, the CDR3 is TGTGCCTGGAGTCTGGCTAGCGGTTCCTACGAGCAGTACTTC.

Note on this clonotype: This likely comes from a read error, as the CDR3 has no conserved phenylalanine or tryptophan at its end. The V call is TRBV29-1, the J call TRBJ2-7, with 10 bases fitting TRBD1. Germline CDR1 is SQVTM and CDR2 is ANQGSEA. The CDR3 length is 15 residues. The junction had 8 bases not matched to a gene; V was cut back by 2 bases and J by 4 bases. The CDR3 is CSVESWDRGKYEQYC. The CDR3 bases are TGCAGCGTTGAAAGCTGGGACAGGGGTAAGTACGAGCAGTACTGC.

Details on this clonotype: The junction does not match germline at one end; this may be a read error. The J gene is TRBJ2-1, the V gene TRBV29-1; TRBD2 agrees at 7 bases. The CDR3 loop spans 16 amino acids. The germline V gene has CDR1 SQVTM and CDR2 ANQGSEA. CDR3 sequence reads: CIVAGPGGPCSNEEFF. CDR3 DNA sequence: TGCATCGTTGCTGGGCCGGGAGGACCGTGCAGCAATGAGGAGTTCTTC.

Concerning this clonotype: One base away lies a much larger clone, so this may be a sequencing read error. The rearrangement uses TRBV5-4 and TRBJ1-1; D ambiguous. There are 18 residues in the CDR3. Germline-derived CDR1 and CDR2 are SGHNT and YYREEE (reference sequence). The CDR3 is CASSLVGQVAGMNIEAFF. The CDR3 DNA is TGTGCCAGCAGCTTGGTCGGTCAGGTAGCGGGAATGAACATTGAAGCTTTCTTT.

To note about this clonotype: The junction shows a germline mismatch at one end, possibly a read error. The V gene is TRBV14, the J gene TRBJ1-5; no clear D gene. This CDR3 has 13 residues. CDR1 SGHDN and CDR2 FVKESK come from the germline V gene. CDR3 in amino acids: CASSQTINHPQHF. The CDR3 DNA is TGTGCCAGCAGCCAGACCATCAATCATCCCCAGCATTTT.

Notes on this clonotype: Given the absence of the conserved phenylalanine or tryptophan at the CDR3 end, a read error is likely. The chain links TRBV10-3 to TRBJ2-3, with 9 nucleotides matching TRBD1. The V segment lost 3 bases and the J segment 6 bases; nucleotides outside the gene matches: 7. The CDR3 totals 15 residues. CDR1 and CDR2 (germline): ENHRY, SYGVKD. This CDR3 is CAISERQGVGDTQYL. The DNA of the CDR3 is TGTGCCATCAGTGAAAGACAGGGGGTAGGGGATACGCAGTATCTT.

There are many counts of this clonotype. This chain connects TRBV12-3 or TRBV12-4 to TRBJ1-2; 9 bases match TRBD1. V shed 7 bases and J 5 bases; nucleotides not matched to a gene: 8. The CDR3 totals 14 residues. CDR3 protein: CASNPGQGLYGYTF. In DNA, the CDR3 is TGTGCCAGCAACCCGGGACAGGGATTGTATGGCTACACCTTC.

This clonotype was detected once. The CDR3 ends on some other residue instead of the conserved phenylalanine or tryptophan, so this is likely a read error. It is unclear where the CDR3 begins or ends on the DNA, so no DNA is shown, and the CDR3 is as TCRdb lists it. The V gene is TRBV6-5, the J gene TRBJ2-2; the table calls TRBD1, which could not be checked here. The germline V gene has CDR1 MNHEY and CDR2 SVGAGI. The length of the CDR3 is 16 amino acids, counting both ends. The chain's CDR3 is CASSYKGTGNTGELFS.

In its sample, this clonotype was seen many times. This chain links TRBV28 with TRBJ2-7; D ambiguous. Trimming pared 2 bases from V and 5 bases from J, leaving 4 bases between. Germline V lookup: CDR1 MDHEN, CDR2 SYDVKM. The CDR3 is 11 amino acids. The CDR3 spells CASSLSHEQYF. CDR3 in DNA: TGTGCCAGCAGTTTAAGCCACGAGCAGTACTTC. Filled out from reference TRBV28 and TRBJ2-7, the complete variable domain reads DVKVTQSSRYLVKRTGEKVFLECVQDMDHENMFWYRQDPGLGLRLIYFSYDVKMKEKGDIPEGYSVSREKKERFSLILESASTNQTSMYLCASSLSHEQYFGPGTRLTVT.

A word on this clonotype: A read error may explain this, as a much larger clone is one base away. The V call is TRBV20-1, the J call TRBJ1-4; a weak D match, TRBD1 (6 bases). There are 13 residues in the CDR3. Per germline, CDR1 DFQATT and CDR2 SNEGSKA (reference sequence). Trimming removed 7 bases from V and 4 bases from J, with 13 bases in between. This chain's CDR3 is CSVRRGVNEKLFF. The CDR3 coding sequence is TGCAGTGTTAGGAGGGGGGTTAATGAAAAACTGTTTTTT.